The rows below give T cell receptor beta chains drawn from one sample of a study of shared clonotypes between healthy human individuals. Produced via immunoSEQ multiplex PCR; TCRdb's table is partial and in-frame only. The sample lists 2 million to 2.5 million clones, nearly 97% occurring once. The sample taken for sequencing was naive CD4+ T cells sorted from blood. All receptors derive from a man aged 18 to 30 in good health. CDR3s include the opening cysteine and the closing phenylalanine or tryptophan.

v_call	cdr3_length	j_call	cdr3_aa
TRBV30	14	.	CAWRRAGANREQYF
TRBV6-5	15	TRBJ2-7	CASGTGSRSSYEQYF
TRBV25-1	17	TRBJ2-1	CASSVNTGTSGNNEQFF
TRBV6-5	14	TRBJ1-5	CASSPFTNNQPQHF
TRBV2	13	TRBJ1-5	CASSEGRNQPQHF
TRBV4-3	18	TRBJ2-7	CASSLAAWTSGITYEQYF
TRBV4-3	15	TRBJ2-7	CASSQGPSGIYEQYF
TRBV2	17	TRBJ2-3	CASNGPLGRGYADTQYF
TRBV18	15	TRBJ1-1	CASSLWTAENTEAFF
TRBV5-4	15	TRBJ2-3	CASSLEGAPTDTQYF
TRBV7-2	15	TRBJ1-2	CASSPFGQGISGYTF
TRBV30	15	TRBJ2-2	CAWTRLAGGAGELFF
TRBV7-2	16	TRBJ1-3	CASSLAQGRAGNTIYF
TRBV5-4	14	TRBJ1-3	CASSSGTLGNTIYF
TRBV5-6	15	TRBJ2-1	CASSLRGASYNEQFF
TRBV6-6	15	TRBJ2-7	CASSYSTVTSYEQYF
TRBV7-8	15	TRBJ2-7	CASSLGRFGVREQYF
TRBV5-6	13	TRBJ1-2	CASSPVSGEGYTF
TRBV7-2	14	TRBJ1-5	CASSSDGSNQPQHF
TRBV11-2	14	.	CASRPGTVPYEQYF
TRBV7-6	15	TRBJ2-3	CASSRPGTGTDTQYF
TRBV5-6	14	TRBJ1-2	CASSLDHGGAGYTF
TRBV2	12	TRBJ2-5	CASSLRGETQYF
TRBV10-3	14	TRBJ2-2	CAISGTANTGELFF
TRBV7-2	14	TRBJ2-1	CASSSDRGLGEQFF
TRBV4-3	14	TRBJ1-1	CASSPQGSTTEAFF
TRBV9	14	TRBJ2-3	CASSRDYLTDTQYF
TRBV2	13	TRBJ2-7	CASHPDSGYEQYF
TRBV7-2	14	TRBJ2-7	CASSLATSNRQQYF
TRBV2	15	TRBJ2-3	CASSRDRQSTDTQYF
TRBV25-1	14	TRBJ2-3	CASSERGNTDTQYF
TRBV7-9	14	TRBJ2-1	CASSLARVTDEQFF
TRBV5-4	15	TRBJ1-1	CASSLSTGSVTEAFF
TRBV10-3	16	TRBJ2-7	CAISELRTSPTYEQYF
TRBV27	15	TRBJ2-6	CASSMTGPGANVLTF
TRBV30	14	TRBJ2-7	CAWRDPRPSYEQYF
TRBV11-2	17	TRBJ2-6	CASSLDKGFSGANVLTF
TRBV10-2	13	TRBJ1-2	CASSLSQINGYTF
TRBV5-3	15	TRBJ2-7	CARSSTGGFSYEQYF